Below are 27 T cell receptor beta chains sequenced from a single sample in a study of OX40 agonist ivuxolimab in advanced cancers. Sequencing used immunoSEQ multiplex PCR; TCRdb keeps in-frame clones, though not all of them. The profile shows tens of thousands of clones, roughly 84% of them singletons. The source was CD4+ or CD8+ T cells sorted from blood, collected in a trial of the OX40 agonist ivuxolimab. The receptors were sampled from an adult with an advanced solid tumor such as melanoma, head and neck, liver or kidney cancer.

The rearrangement uses TRBV29-1 and TRBJ2-7, with 7 bases lining up with TRBD1. Germline V gene lookup returns CDR1 SQVTM and CDR2 ANQGSEA. The CDR3 is 13 amino acids. V dropped 5 bases and J dropped 6; count of bases not matched to a gene: 10. The chain's CDR3 is CSVLQGTLSEQYF. DNA of the CDR3: TGCAGCGTTCTACAGGGGACCTTAAGCGAGCAGTACTTC.

The chain employs TRBV28 and TRBJ2-5, with D possibly being TRBD1 or TRBD2 (6 bases each). CDR3 length equals 14 residues. CDR1 MDHEN and CDR2 SYDVKM come from the germline V gene. Trimming shortened V by 6 bases and J by 5 bases, and 16 bases separated the two germline ends. CDR3 in DNA: TGTGCCAGCAGGAGAGGGGGGATTGGGGAGACCCAGTACTTC. Its translation: CASRRGGIGETQYF.

The CDR3 DNA reads TGTGCCAGCAGCTTAGCGGGAACCACAGATACGCAGTATTTT. Protein product: CASSLAGTTDTQYF. The gene calls are TRBV7-9 and TRBJ2-3; D remains unclear. The germline V gene has CDR1 SEHNR and CDR2 FQNEAQ (reference sequence). This CDR3 is built from 14 residues. Trimming left V 0 bases short and J 2 bases short, with 6 bases between.

V gene TRBV11-3 combines with J gene TRBJ2-7; 10 bases are a match to TRBD2. The length of the CDR3 is 14 residues. V shed 7 bases, J shed 5 bases, and the junction held 8 bases outside the gene matches. Germline CDR1 reads SGHNT; CDR2 reads YENEEA. The CDR3 DNA reads TGTGCCAGCAACCGAGCGGGAGGGCCTAACGAGCAGTACTTC. Protein: CASNRAGGPNEQYF. The full variable domain, its missing parts supplied by reference TRBV11-3 and TRBJ2-7, is EAGVVQSPRYKIIEKKQPVAFWCNPISGHNTLYWYLQNLGQGPELLIRYENEEAVDDSQLPKDRFSAERLKGVDSTLKIQPAELGDSAVYLCASNRAGGPNEQYFGPGTRLTVT.

This clone was detected only a few times. The rearrangement links TRBV5-1 to TRBJ1-2; 8 bases are a match to TRBD1. The J segment lost 5 bases and the V segment lost 0 bases, leaving 15 bases of the junction unmatched. In germline, CDR1 is SGHRS, CDR2 YFSETQ. The CDR3 covers 18 residues. The CDR3 DNA sequence: TGCGCCAGCAGCTTGGGTAACCGTCAGGGGGCGCAAGGTTATGGCTACACCTTC. It yields the protein CASSLGNRQGAQGYGYTF.

This clone was detected once. The rearrangement joins TRBV29-1 to TRBJ1-1; unclear D gene. This CDR3 contains 11 residues. The germline V gene has CDR1 SQVTM and CDR2 ANQGSEA. Trimming removed 6 bases from V and 5 bases from J, with 10 bases in between. CDR3 region: CSVGGRTEAFF. The CDR3 nucleotides read TGCAGCGTGGGAGGCCGGACTGAAGCTTTCTTT.

The chain carries TRBV28 and TRBJ2-7; 7 positions agree with TRBD1. The CDR3 totals 15 residues. V was clipped by 3 bases and J by 6 bases; unmatched bases: 11. Germline V gene data show CDR1 as MDHEN and CDR2 as SYDVKM. The CDR3 DNA follows: TGTGCCAGCAGTTTTCCGGGACAGAGGCCTGGCGAGCAGTACTTC. Translation: CASSFPGQRPGEQYF.

The rearrangement uses TRBV27 and TRBJ2-7, with TRBD2 matching 7 bases. The length of the CDR3 is 14 residues. With 6 bases clipped from V and 3 bases from J, the junction kept 8 bases outside the gene matches. Germline CDR1 reads MNHEY; CDR2 reads SMNVEV (reference sequence). The CDR3 bases are TGTGCCAGCAGCTCCGGAGGGGAGGGCTACGAGCAGTACTTC. Translating gives CASSSGGEGYEQYF.

The chain carries TRBV7-9 and TRBJ2-7; 9 bases are a match to TRBD1. CDR3 length: 18 amino acids. With 3 bases clipped from V and 2 bases from J, the junction kept 14 bases outside the gene matches. The germline V gene encodes CDR1 SEHNR and CDR2 FQNEAQ (reference sequence). The CDR3 DNA follows: TGTGCCAGCAGCTTTATTGATGCGTGGGGGACAGGGACCTACGAGCAGTACTTC. This sequence encodes CASSFIDAWGTGTYEQYF. Drawing the rest from reference TRBV7-9 and TRBJ2-7, the complete variable domain is DTGVSQNPRHKITKRGQNVTFRCDPISEHNRLYWYRQTLGQGPEFLTYFQNEAQLEKSRLLSDRFSAERPKGSFSTLEIQRTEQGDSAMYLCASSFIDAWGTGTYEQYFGPGTRLTVT.

V gene TRBV5-1 combines with J gene TRBJ2-7; D is perhaps TRBD1 or TRBD2 (5 bases each). V lost 1 base and J 0 bases, leaving 11 bases between the germline ends. The CDR3 spans 15 residues. Germline V gene data show CDR1 as SGHRS and CDR2 as YFSETQ. The CDR3 sequence is CASSLRDGSSYEQYF. Written as DNA, the CDR3 is TGCGCCAGCAGCTTGAGGGACGGAAGCTCCTACGAGCAGTACTTC. Drawing the rest from reference TRBV5-1 and TRBJ2-7, the complete variable domain is KAGVTQTPRYLIKTRGQQVTLSCSPISGHRSVSWYQQTPGQGLQFLFEYFSETQRNKGNFPGRFSGRQFSNSRSEMNVSTLELGDSALYLCASSLRDGSSYEQYFGPGTRLTVT.

This chain links TRBV2 with TRBJ2-3; D gene ambiguous. The ends were cut back, 1 base at V and 6 bases at J, with 11 bases in the middle. CDR3 size: 14 residues. Germline V gene sequence: CDR1 SNHLY, CDR2 FYNNEI. CDR3 residues: CASSEGGTPDTQYF. Written as DNA, the CDR3 is TGTGCCAGCAGTGAAGGCGGCACCCCCGATACGCAGTATTTT.

This chain connects TRBV5-8 to TRBJ2-3; D gene unclear. Trimming pared 3 bases from V and 8 bases from J, leaving 10 bases between. Germline V gene sequence: CDR1 SGHTS, CDR2 YDEGEE. The CDR3 sequence is 12 residues long. CDR3 nucleotide sequence: TGTGCCAGCAGCTCATGGACGGGTACGCAGTATTTT. Translating it yields CASSSWTGTQYF.

The chain uses TRBV5-1 and TRBJ2-1; D unclear. CDR3 length: 15 residues. The V end lost 0 bases, the J end lost 8 bases, and 15 bases lay between the germline ends. The germline V gene encodes CDR1 SGHRS and CDR2 YFSETQ. The CDR3 DNA sequence: TGCGCCAGCAGCTTGGCCGGTACTACCGGCGATGAGCAGTTCTTC. Its protein product is CASSLAGTTGDEQFF.

J is TRBJ2-3 and V is TRBV5-4; 8 positions agree with TRBD2. V was pared by 2 bases and J by 2 bases, with 7 bases of the junction left unmatched. CDR1 is SGHNT, CDR2 YYREEE, per germline (reference sequence). The length of the CDR3 is 16 residues. The CDR3 DNA reads as TGTGCCAGCAGCTTCCCAGCGGGAGCCCCCACAGATACGCAGTATTTT. Protein product: CASSFPAGAPTDTQYF.

The rearrangement joins TRBV29-1 to TRBJ2-3; 11 bases match TRBD2. J gave up 6 bases and V 4 bases, and 6 bases lay outside the gene matches. The CDR3 length is 14 residues. Germline assignment: CDR1 SQVTM and CDR2 ANQGSEA. CDR3 nucleotide sequence: TGCAGCGTTGGAGCACTAGCGGGGGCGGATACGCAGTATTTT. It codes for CSVGALAGADTQYF.

CDR3 amino acids: CASSMGANYGYTF. The CDR3 coding sequence is TGTGCCAGCAGCATGGGAGCTAACTATGGCTACACCTTC. The chain uses TRBV7-9 and TRBJ1-2; D not certain. V was cut by 5 bases and J by 0 bases, with 7 bases left in between. Germline assignment: CDR1 SEHNR and CDR2 FQNEAQ (reference sequence). CDR3 length: 13 amino acids.

The chain is built from TRBV5-1 and TRBJ1-2, with TRBD1 identical over 12 bases. Germline V gene data show CDR1 as SGHRS and CDR2 as YFSETQ. CDR3 size: 15 residues. The J segment lost 8 bases and the V segment lost 4 bases, leaving 9 bases of the junction unmatched. The CDR3 loop is CASSPVGQGAQGYTF. The CDR3 DNA reads TGCGCCAGCAGCCCGGTGGGACAGGGGGCGCAGGGCTACACCTTC.

The J gene is TRBJ2-7, the V gene TRBV6-6; weak D call: TRBD1 (6 bases). The CDR3 covers 16 residues. Trimming pared 4 bases from V and 3 bases from J, leaving 19 bases between. Germline V gives CDR1 MNHNY, CDR2 SVGAGI (reference sequence). The chain's CDR3 is CASSFPPRTVSYEQYF. CDR3 sequence (DNA): TGTGCCAGCAGTTTCCCTCCCAGGACAGTGAGCTACGAGCAGTACTTC.

The rearrangement joins TRBV12-5 to TRBJ2-5; D is possibly TRBD2 (6 bases). This CDR3 comprises 16 residues. Germline-derived CDR1 and CDR2 are LGHNT and FRNRAP. V lost 2 bases and J 4 bases, leaving 17 bases between the germline ends. The CDR3 nucleotides are TGTGCTAGTGGTTTGAACCTACGGGAGTGGGGAGAGACCCAGTACTTC. Translated, it gives CASGLNLREWGETQYF. The whole variable domain, remainder taken from reference TRBV12-5 and TRBJ2-5, is DARVTQTPRHKVTEMGQEVTMRCQPILGHNTVFWYRQTMMQGLELLAYFRNRAPLDDSGMPKDRFSAEMPDATLATLKIQPSEPRDSAVYFCASGLNLREWGETQYFGPGTRLLVL.

The CDR3 spells CASSSQGTAGPGELFF. The CDR3 DNA follows: TGTGCCAGCAGCAGCCAAGGGACAGCGGGTCCCGGGGAGCTGTTTTTT. This chain joins TRBV11-3 and TRBJ2-2, with a weak D call TRBD1 (7 bases). Germline V gene data show CDR1 as SGHNT and CDR2 as YENEEA. The CDR3 is 16 residues long. The V end lost 5 bases, the J end lost 6 bases, and 19 bases lay between the germline ends.

V usage is TRBV5-6 and J usage is TRBJ2-3, with TRBD2 as a possible D gene (7 bases). The V end was cut by 3 bases, the J end by 5 bases, with 19 bases between. Germline assignment: CDR1 SGHDT and CDR2 YYEEEE. The CDR3 extends over 16 amino acids. CDR3 region: CASSWGTRGPGDTQYF. The CDR3 DNA follows: TGTGCCAGCAGCTGGGGGACGCGGGGGCCGGGAGATACGCAGTATTTT. Combining the CDR3 with reference TRBV5-6 and TRBJ2-3 gives the whole variable domain DAGVTQSPTHLIKTRGQQVTLRCSPKSGHDTVSWYQQALGQGPQFIFQYYEEEERQRGNFPDRFSGHQFPNYSSELNVNALLLGDSALYLCASSWGTRGPGDTQYFGPGTRLTVL.

This chain joins TRBV18 and TRBJ1-4; a possible D gene is TRBD1 (5 bases). V lost 3 bases and J 0 bases, leaving 8 bases between the germline ends. The CDR3 sequence is 15 residues long. Per the germline V gene, CDR1 is KGHSH and CDR2 is LQKENI. CDR3 sequence reads: CASSPETATNEKLFF. In DNA, the CDR3 is TGTGCCAGCTCACCTGAGACAGCAACTAATGAAAAACTGTTTTTT.

As to this clone: Other DNA sequences within the sample encode an identical CDR3. This sequence joins TRBV25-1 and TRBJ2-2; a possible D gene is TRBD1 (5 bases). Trimming left V 2 bases short and J 6 bases short, with 13 bases between. This CDR3 has 15 amino acids. CDR1 and CDR2 from the germline V gene are MGHDK and SYGVNS. The CDR3 reads CASSEVGQGAGELFF. CDR3 sequence (DNA): TGTGCCAGCAGTGAAGTCGGTCAGGGCGCCGGGGAGCTGTTTTTT. The full variable domain, completed using reference TRBV25-1 and TRBJ2-2, is EADIYQTPRYLVIGTGKKITLECSQTMGHDKMYWYQQDPGMELHLIHYSYGVNSTEKGDLSSESTVSRIRTEHFPLTLESARPSHTSQYLCASSEVGQGAGELFFGEGSRLTVL.

The rearrangement links TRBV7-9 to TRBJ1-6; tentative D call: TRBD1 (5 bases). Germline values: CDR1 SEHNR, CDR2 FQNEAQ (reference sequence). V was trimmed by 1 base and J by 6 bases, leaving 13 bases between them. This CDR3 is built from 16 residues. CDR3 protein: CASSLGIGHLNSPLHF. CDR3 nucleotides: TGTGCCAGCAGCTTAGGGATCGGACACCTTAATTCACCCCTCCACTTT. Supplemented by reference TRBV7-9 and TRBJ1-6, the full variable domain reads DTGVSQNPRHKITKRGQNVTFRCDPISEHNRLYWYRQTLGQGPEFLTYFQNEAQLEKSRLLSDRFSAERPKGSFSTLEIQRTEQGDSAMYLCASSLGIGHLNSPLHFGNGTRLTVT.

The chain recombines TRBV11-3 with TRBJ2-2; D is perhaps TRBD2 (5 bases). The CDR3 has 14 amino acids. Deletions cut 2 bases from V and 5 bases from J, with 9 bases between. Per the germline V gene, CDR1 is SGHNT and CDR2 is YENEEA. The CDR3 bases are TGTGCCAGCAGCTTAAATAGCGTTACCGGGGAGCTGTTTTTT. It specifies CASSLNSVTGELFF.

The CDR3 bases are TGTGCCAGCAGTGCGAAACAGGGGGCAGGAAGCAATCAGCCCCAGCATTTT. Its translation: CASSAKQGAGSNQPQHF. The chain is built from TRBV2 and TRBJ1-5; 9 bases map to TRBD1. Germline trimming cut 4 bases from V and 1 base from J; bases unmatched to any gene: 8. The CDR3 consists of 17 residues. The germline V gene encodes CDR1 SNHLY and CDR2 FYNNEI.

This sequence joins TRBV10-1 and TRBJ2-3; D not certain. V shed 2 bases and J shed 1 base, with 4 bases lying between them. This CDR3 comprises 13 residues. Per germline, CDR1 WNHNN and CDR2 SYGVQD (reference sequence). CDR3 sequence reads: CASSERGTDTQYF. The DNA of the CDR3 is TGCGCCAGCAGTGAGCGGGGCACAGATACGCAGTATTTT.